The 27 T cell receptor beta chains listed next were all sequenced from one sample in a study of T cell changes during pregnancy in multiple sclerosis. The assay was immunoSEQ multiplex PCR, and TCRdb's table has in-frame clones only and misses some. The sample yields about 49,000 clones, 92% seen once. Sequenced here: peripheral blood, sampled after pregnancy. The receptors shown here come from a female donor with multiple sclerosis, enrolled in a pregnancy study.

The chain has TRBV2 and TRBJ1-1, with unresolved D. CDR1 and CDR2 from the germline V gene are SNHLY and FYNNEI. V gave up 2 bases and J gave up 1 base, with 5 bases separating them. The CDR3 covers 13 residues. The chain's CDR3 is CASSERGNTEAFF. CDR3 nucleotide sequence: TGTGCCAGCAGTGAACGCGGGAACACTGAAGCTTTCTTT.

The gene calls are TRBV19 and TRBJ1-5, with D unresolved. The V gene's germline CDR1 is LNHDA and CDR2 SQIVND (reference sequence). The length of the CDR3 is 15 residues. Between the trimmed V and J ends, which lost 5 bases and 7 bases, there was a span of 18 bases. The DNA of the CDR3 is TGTGCCAGTAGTGGCGATGTGAGGGCAGGACAGCCCCAGCATTTT. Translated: CASSGDVRAGQPQHF.

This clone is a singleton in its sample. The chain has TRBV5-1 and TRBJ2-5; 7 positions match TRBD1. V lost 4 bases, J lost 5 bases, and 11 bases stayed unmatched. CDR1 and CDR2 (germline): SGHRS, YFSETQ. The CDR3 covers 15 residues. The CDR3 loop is CASSPRTGLTETQYF. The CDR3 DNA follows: TGCGCCAGCAGCCCGCGGACAGGTTTGACGGAGACCCAGTACTTC. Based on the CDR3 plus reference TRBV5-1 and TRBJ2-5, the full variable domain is KAGVTQTPRYLIKTRGQQVTLSCSPISGHRSVSWYQQTPGQGLQFLFEYFSETQRNKGNFPGRFSGRQFSNSRSEMNVSTLELGDSALYLCASSPRTGLTETQYFGPGTRLLVL.

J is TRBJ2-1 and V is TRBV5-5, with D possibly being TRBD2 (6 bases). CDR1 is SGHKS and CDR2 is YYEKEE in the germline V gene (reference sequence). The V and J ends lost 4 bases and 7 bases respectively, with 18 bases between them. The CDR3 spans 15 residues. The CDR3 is CASSEGLAKVNEQFF. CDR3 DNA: TGTGCCAGCAGCGAGGGACTGGCGAAGGTTAATGAGCAGTTCTTC.

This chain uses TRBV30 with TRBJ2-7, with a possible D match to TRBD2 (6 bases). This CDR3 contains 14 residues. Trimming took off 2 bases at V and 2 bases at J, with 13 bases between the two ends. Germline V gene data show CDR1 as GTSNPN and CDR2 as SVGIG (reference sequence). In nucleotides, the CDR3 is TGTGCCTGGAGTCCTTGGAGGGGAACCTACGAGCAGTACTTC. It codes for CAWSPWRGTYEQYF.

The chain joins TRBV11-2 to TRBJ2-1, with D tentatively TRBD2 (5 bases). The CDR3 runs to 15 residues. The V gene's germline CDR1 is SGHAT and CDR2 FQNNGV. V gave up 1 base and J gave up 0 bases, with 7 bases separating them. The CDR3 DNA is TGTGCCAGCAGCTTAGGGAGGAGCTCCTACAATGAGCAGTTCTTC. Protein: CASSLGRSSYNEQFF.

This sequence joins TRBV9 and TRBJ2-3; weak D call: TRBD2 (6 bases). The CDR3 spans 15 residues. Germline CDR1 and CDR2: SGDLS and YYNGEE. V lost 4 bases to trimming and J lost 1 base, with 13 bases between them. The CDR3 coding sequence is TGTGCCAGCAGCATGTGGGACTCTGGCACAGATACGCAGTATTTT. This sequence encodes CASSMWDSGTDTQYF.

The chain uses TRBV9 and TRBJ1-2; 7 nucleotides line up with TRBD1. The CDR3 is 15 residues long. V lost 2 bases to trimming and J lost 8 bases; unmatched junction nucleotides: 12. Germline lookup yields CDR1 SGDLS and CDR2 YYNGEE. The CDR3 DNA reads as TGTGCCAGCAGCGTTGGCACAGGGGTCTCAAGGGGCTACACCTTC. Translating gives CASSVGTGVSRGYTF. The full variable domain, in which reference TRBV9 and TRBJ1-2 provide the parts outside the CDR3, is DSGVTQTPKHLITATGQRVTLRCSPRSGDLSVYWYQQSLDQGLQFLIQYYNGEERAKGNILERFSAQQFPDLHSELNLSSLELGDSALYFCASSVGTGVSRGYTFGSGTRLTVV.

The CDR3 protein is CASSLFGTGGYTF. CDR3 in DNA: TGTGCCAGCAGTTTATTCGGGACAGGGGGCTACACCTTC. The chain employs TRBV28 and TRBJ1-2; 9 bases line up with TRBD1. The CDR3 sequence is 13 residues long. V shed 1 base, J shed 8 bases, and the junction held 2 bases outside the gene matches. Germline assignment: CDR1 MDHEN and CDR2 SYDVKM.

The CDR3 spells CASSFGAPRGGSYNEQFF. In DNA, the CDR3 is TGTGCCAGCAGTTTTGGGGCTCCCCGGGGGGGCTCCTACAATGAGCAGTTCTTC. J is TRBJ2-1 and V is TRBV27; 8 bases agree with TRBD2. J lost 0 bases, V lost 3 bases, and 10 bases had no gene match. Germline CDR1 is MNHEY and CDR2 is SMNVEV (reference sequence). The CDR3 is made up of 18 amino acids.

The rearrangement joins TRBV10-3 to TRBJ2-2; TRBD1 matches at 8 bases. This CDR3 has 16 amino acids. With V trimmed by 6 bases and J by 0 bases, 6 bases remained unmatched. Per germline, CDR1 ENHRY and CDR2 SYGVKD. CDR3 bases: TGTGCCATCAGGGGCAGGGGGCGTACGAACACCGGGGAGCTGTTTTTT. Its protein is CAIRGRGRTNTGELFF.

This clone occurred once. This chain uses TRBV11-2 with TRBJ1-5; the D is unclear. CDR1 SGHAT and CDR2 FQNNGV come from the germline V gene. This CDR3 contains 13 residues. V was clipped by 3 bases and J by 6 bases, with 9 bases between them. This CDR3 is CASSLSRFQPQHF. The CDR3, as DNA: TGTGCCAGCAGCTTGAGCCGATTTCAGCCCCAGCATTTT.

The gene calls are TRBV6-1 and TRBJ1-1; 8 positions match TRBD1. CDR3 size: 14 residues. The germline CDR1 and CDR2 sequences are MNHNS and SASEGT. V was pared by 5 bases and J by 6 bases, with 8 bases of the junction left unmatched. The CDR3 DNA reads TGTGCCAGCAGTACCGGACAGGGTACCCCTGAAGCTTTCTTT. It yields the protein CASSTGQGTPEAFF.

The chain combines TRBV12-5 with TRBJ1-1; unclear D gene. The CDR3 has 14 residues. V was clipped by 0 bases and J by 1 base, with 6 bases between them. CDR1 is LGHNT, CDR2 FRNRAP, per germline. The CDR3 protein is CASGLVRGNTEAFF. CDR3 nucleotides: TGTGCTAGTGGTTTGGTACGGGGGAACACTGAAGCTTTCTTT.

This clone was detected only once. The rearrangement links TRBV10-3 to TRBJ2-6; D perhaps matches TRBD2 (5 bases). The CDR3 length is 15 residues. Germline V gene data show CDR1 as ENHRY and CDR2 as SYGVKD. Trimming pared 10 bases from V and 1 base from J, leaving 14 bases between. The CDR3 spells CATETRKSGANVLTF. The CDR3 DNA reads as TGTGCCACCGAAACTAGGAAATCTGGGGCCAACGTCCTGACTTTC.

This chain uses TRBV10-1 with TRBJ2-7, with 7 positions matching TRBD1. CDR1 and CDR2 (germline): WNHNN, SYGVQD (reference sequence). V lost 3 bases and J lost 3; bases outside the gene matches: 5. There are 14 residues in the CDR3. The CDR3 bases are TGCGCCAGCAGTGACCGACAGGGTATCTACGAGCAGTACTTC. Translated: CASSDRQGIYEQYF.

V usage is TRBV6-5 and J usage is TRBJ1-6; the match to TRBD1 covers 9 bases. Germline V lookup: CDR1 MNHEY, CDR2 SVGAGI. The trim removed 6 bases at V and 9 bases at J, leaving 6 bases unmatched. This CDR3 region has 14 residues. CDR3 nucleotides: TGTGCCAGCAGGAGGACAGGGGATTCTTCACCCCTCCACTTT. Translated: CASRRTGDSSPLHF.

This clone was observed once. The CDR3 here is CASRLLAGGRSYEQYF. For the CDR3, the DNA is TGTGCCAGCAGGCTGCTAGCGGGGGGACGTTCCTACGAGCAGTACTTC. The chain links TRBV2 to TRBJ2-7, with TRBD2 matching 11 bases. CDR1 and CDR2 (germline): SNHLY, FYNNEI. J gave up 1 base and V 6 bases, and 8 bases lay outside the gene matches. The CDR3 spans 16 residues. The full variable domain, with the rest looked up from reference TRBV2 and TRBJ2-7, is EPEVTQTPSHQVTQMGQEVILRCVPISNHLYFYWYRQILGQKVEFLVSFYNNEISEKSEIFDDQFSVERPDGSNFTLKIRSTKLEDSAMYFCASRLLAGGRSYEQYFGPGTRLTVT.

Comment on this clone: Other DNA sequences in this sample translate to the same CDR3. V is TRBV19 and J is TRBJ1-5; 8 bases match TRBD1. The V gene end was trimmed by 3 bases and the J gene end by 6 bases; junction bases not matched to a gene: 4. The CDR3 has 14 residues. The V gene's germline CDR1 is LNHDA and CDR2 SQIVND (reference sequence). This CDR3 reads CASSITGGGQPQHF. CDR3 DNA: TGTGCCAGTAGTATTACAGGGGGTGGTCAGCCCCAGCATTTT.

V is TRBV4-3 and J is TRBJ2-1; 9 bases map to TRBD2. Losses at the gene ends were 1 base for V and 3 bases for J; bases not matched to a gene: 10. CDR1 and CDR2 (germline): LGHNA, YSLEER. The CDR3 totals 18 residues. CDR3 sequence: CASSQGVGSGGRYNEQFF. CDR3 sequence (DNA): TGCGCCAGCAGCCAAGGGGTCGGTAGCGGGGGCCGCTACAATGAGCAGTTCTTC.

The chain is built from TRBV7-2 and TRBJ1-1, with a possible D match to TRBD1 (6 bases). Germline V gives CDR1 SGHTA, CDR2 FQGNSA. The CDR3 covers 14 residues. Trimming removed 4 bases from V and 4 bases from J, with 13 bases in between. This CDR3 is CASSWGRVGTEAFF. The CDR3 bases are TGTGCCAGCAGCTGGGGGCGGGTTGGCACTGAAGCTTTCTTT.

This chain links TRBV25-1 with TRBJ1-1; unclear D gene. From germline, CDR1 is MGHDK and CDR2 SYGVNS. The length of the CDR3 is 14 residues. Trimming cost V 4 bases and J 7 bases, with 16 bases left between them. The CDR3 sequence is CASSGSGVRGEAFF. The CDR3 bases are TGTGCCAGCAGTGGCAGCGGGGTTAGAGGTGAAGCTTTCTTT.

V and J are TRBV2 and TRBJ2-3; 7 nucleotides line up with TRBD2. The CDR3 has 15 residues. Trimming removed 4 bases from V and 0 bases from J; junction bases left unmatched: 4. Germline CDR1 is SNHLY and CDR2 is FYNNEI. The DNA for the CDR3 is TGTGCCAGCAGTGGATTGGGGGGGAGCACAGATACGCAGTATTTT. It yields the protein CASSGLGGSTDTQYF.

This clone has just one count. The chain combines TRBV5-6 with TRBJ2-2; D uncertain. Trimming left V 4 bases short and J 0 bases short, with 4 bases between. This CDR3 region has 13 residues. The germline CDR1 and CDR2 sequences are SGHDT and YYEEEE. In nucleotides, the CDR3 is TGTGCCAGCAGCCCCGCGAACACCGGGGAGCTGTTTTTT. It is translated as CASSPANTGELFF.

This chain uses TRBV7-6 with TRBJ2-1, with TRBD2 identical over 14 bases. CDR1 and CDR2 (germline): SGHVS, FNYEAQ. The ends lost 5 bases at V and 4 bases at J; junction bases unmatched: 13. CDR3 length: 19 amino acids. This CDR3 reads CASSRQTSGGVGAYNEQFF. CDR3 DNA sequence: TGTGCCAGCAGCCGACAGACTAGCGGGGGGGTTGGGGCATACAATGAGCAGTTCTTC. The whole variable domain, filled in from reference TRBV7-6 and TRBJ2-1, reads GAGVSQSPRYKVTKRGQDVALRCDPISGHVSLYWYRQALGQGPEFLTYFNYEAQQDKSGLPNDRFSAERPEGSISTLTIQRTEQRDSAMYRCASSRQTSGGVGAYNEQFFGPGTRLTVL.

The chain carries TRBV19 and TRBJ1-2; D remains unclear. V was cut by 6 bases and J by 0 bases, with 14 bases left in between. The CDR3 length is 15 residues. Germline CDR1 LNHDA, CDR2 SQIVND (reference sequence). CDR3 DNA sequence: TGTGCCAGTAGACCCGCCACGCTAACTAACTATGGCTACACCTTC. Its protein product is CASRPATLTNYGYTF. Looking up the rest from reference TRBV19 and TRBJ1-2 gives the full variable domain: DGGITQSPKYLFRKEGQNVTLSCEQNLNHDAMYWYRQDPGQGLRLIYYSQIVNDFQKGDIAEGYSVSREKKESFPLTVTSAQKNPTAFYLCASRPATLTNYGYTFGSGTRLTVV.

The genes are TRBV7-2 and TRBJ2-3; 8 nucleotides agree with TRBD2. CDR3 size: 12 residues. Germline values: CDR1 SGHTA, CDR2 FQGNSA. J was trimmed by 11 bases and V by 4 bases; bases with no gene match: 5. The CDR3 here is CASSSTAGGQYF. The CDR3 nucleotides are TGTGCCAGCAGCTCAACGGCGGGGGGGCAGTATTTT. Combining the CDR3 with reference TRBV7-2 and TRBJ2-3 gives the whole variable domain GAGVSQSPSNKVTEKGKDVELRCDPISGHTALYWYRQSLGQGLEFLIYFQGNSAPDKSGLPSDRFSAERTGGSVSTLTIQRTQQEDSAVYLCASSSTAGGQYFGPGTRLTVL.